This T cell receptor beta chain was sequenced in a study of cytomegalovirus exposure and HLA in healthy donors. Turning to the study itself: Falling in the Caucasian-associated ancestry cluster were 80% to 85% of some 400 genotyped donors.

PCR used 60 Vbeta primers and 13 Jbeta primers. Libraries were prepared by immunoSEQ multiplex PCR; TCRdb keeps only in-frame clonotypes and omits some of them. This table has 200,000 or so clones, 75% to 90% appearing once. Notes on the study in general: There were reportedly fewer N-insertions in an Asian-associated ancestry cluster than the roughly 670-donor mean, in a later analysis. Earlier analysis looked at TCR beta V segments, and most were productive about 90% or about 30% of the time.

About this clone itself: Its specificity is unknown.

The sequenced sample consisted of PBMCs. This clonotype was sampled from a woman between 18 and 30 years old in good health and CMV-seronegative.

The CDR3 DNA reads TGTGCCAGCAGTTTAAGTTGGCAGGGGCAAGAGACCCAGTACTTC. Amino acids: CASSLSWQGQETQYF. The chain couples TRBV27 to TRBJ2-5; tentatively, D is TRBD1 (6 bases). In germline, CDR1 is MNHEY, CDR2 SMNVEV (reference sequence). Between the trimmed V and J ends, which lost 2 bases and 2 bases, there was a span of 12 bases. The CDR3 length is 15 residues.